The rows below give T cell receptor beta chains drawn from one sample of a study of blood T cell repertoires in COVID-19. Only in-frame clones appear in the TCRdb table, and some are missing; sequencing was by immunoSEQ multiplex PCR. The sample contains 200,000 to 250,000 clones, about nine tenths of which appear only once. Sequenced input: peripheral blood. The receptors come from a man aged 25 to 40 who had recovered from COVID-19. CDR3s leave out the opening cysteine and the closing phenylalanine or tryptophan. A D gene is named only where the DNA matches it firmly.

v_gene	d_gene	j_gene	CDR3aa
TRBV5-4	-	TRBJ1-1	ASSLAGALNTEAF
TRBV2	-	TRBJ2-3	ASTRVSSADTQY
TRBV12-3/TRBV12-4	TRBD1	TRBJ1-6	ASSSPGQGDHH
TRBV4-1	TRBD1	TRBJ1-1	ASSRQGITEAF
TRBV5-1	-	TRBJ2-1	ASTLNEQF
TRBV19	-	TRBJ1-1	ASSTGGAQASAEAF
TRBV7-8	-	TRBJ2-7	ASTQTDREQY
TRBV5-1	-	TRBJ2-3	ASSLVGGQADTQY
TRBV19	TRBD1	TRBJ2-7	ASSMSVGQPYEQY
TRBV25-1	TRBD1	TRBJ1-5	ASSPTTGANQPQH
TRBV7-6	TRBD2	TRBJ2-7	ASSPQTSSLNEQY
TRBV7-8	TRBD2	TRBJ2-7	ASSPPRTSGGYEQY
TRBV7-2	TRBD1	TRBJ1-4	ASSFQGARGEKLF
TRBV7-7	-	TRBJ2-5	ASAHVGNRETQY
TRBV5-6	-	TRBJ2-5	ASRRQTEETQY
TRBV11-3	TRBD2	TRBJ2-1	ASSLSGLAGNEQF
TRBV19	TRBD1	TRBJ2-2	ASSSRDRAFQDTGELF
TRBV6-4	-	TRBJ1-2	ASSPTGIRDYGYT
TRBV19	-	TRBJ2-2	ASSIGNSFTGELF
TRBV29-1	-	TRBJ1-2	SVDNRLDYGYT
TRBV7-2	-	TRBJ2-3	ASSLSGLSTDTQY
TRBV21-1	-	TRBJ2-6	ASSKDTGC
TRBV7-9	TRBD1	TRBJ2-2	ASSLLQGVSGELF
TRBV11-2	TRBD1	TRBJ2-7	ASSRTGRQY
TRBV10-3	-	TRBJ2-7	AISESGTNTYEQY
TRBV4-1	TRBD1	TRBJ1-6	ASSQAPSWTGPYNSPLH